Detailed here is one T cell receptor beta chain. The antigen is not known. These data come from a study of T-cell reconstitution after alpha-beta-depleted transplantation in children. General study points: By one year post-transplant, T-cell counts and diversity largely arose from T cells that were newly produced.

The CDR3 is 12 amino acids. Per germline, CDR1 MNHEY and CDR2 SVGAGI. V lost 6 bases to trimming and J lost 7 bases; unmatched junction nucleotides: 5. Preparation of the TCRbeta library used unique molecular identifiers. A single record per CDR3 protein comes from TCRdb applying MiXCR to the PCR reads. The sample lists 400,000 to 450,000 distinct CDR3 sequences; about 45% were seen once. This receptor was taken from a girl aged 2-10 years with aplastic anemia, due to receive a stem cell transplant. The chain combines TRBV6-5 with TRBJ1-2, with TRBD1 matching over 7 bases. This specimen was PBMCs, taken before TCRalphabeta/CD19-depleted stem cell transplant. CDR3 sequence reads: CASRFQGGGYTF. In nucleotides, the CDR3 is TGTGCCAGCAGGTTCCAGGGGGGTGGCTACACCTTC.